Presented here are 10 T cell receptor beta chains from one specimen sequenced in a study of T cell repertoires in cytomegalovirus infection. No antigen is known for these receptors. TCRdb itself ran the reads through MiXCR, one entry per CDR3 protein. Here the sample spans 110,000 to 150,000 distinct CDR3 sequences, over 25% being singletons. This sample comprised CD8+ T cells from cultured PBMCs, obtained from culture after CMV antigen stimulation. Every receptor here comes from a human donor in good health (CMV status not recorded). Some clones in this sample may be carry-over from other donors' samples.

This clonotype has just a few counts. The rearrangement joins TRBV5-6 to TRBJ2-1; 10 positions match TRBD2. Germline trimming cut 1 base from V and 8 bases from J; bases unmatched to any gene: 6. Germline CDR1 SGHDT, CDR2 YYEEEE. The CDR3 is made up of 15 amino acids. The CDR3 DNA is TGTGCCAGCAGCTTGACAGCGGGGGGGTTGGATGAGCAGTTCTTC. Its protein is CASSLTAGGLDEQFF.

This chain links TRBV29-1 with TRBJ1-1; a possible D gene is TRBD1 (5 bases). The CDR3 loop spans 11 amino acids. Trimming stripped 5 bases from V and 6 bases from J, with 10 bases between. Germline lookup yields CDR1 SQVTM and CDR2 ANQGSEA. The DNA of the CDR3 is TGCAGCGTTTATGGGGGTTCTGAAGCTTTCTTT. Translation: CSVYGGSEAFF.

V is TRBV15 and J is TRBJ2-5; the D gene could be TRBD1 or TRBD2 (6 bases each). Germline V gives CDR1 LNHNV, CDR2 YYDKDF (reference sequence). The CDR3 loop spans 14 amino acids. V was clipped by 9 bases and J by 0 bases, with 14 bases between them. The chain's CDR3 is CATGGGPYQETQYF. The CDR3 DNA is TGTGCCACAGGGGGAGGTCCGTACCAAGAGACCCAGTACTTC.

The gene calls are TRBV7-7 and TRBJ2-1; D gene ambiguous. V dropped 8 bases and J dropped 5 bases, with 13 bases sitting between them. The CDR3 contains 13 residues. The germline V gene encodes CDR1 SSHAT and CDR2 FNYEAQ (reference sequence). This CDR3 reads CASAAARHNEQFF. Here the CDR3 DNA reads TGTGCCAGCGCCGCCGCGCGACACAATGAGCAGTTCTTC.

A note on this clonotype: The junction differs from germline at one of its ends, possibly a read error. The rearrangement uses TRBV12-3 or TRBV12-4 and TRBJ2-5; 9 positions match TRBD1. The CDR3 has 15 amino acids. CDR3: CASSLGTGSLETQYF. CDR3 in DNA: TGTGCCAGCAGCTTAGGGACAGGGTCTTTGGAGACCCAGTACTTC.

This clonotype was seen many times. The J gene is TRBJ2-1, the V gene TRBV23-1; the match to TRBD1 covers 9 bases. TRBV23-1 is assigned to the ORF class and has an uncertain function. The trim removed 4 bases at V and 5 bases at J, leaving 9 bases unmatched. The CDR3 covers 16 residues. DNA of the CDR3: TGCGCCAGCAGTCCAATCTCATGGACAGGGGACAATGAGCAGTTCTTC. The encoded protein is CASSPISWTGDNEQFF.

The sample holds a few counts of this clonotype. V and J are TRBV18 and TRBJ1-2; D gene uncertain. The CDR3 runs 15 residues. V was shortened by 2 bases and J by 7 bases, with 17 bases between the two germline ends. CDR1 KGHSH and CDR2 LQKENI come from the germline V gene. The CDR3 DNA reads TGTGCCAGCTCACCATCGCCTCTAAAAGAGGGTGGCTACACCTTC. Residues: CASSPSPLKEGGYTF.

This clonotype was recorded once. This sequence joins TRBV5-6 and TRBJ2-7; either TRBD1 or TRBD2 may supply D (5 bases each). Germline V gene lookup returns CDR1 SGHDT and CDR2 YYEEEE. CDR3 length equals 14 residues. V lost 5 bases and J lost 4, with 16 bases in between. The CDR3 reads CASSGAERTYEQYF. For the CDR3, the DNA is TGTGCCAGCAGTGGGGCTGAGAGGACTTACGAGCAGTACTTC.

The chain employs TRBV7-9 and TRBJ2-4, with D possibly TRBD2 on 7 matching bases. The length of the CDR3 is 16 residues. Germline V CDR1 and CDR2: SEHNR, FQNEAQ (reference sequence). V shed 5 bases and J shed 0 bases, with 14 bases lying between them. The CDR3 region is CASSDLGGEAKNIQYF. CDR3 DNA: TGTGCCAGCAGCGATCTAGGGGGGGAAGCCAAAAACATTCAGTACTTC.

The CDR3 DNA reads TGTGCCAGCAGCCCTCGACAGCCCTATGGCTACACCTTC. Amino acid sequence: CASSPRQPYGYTF. This chain connects TRBV7-9 to TRBJ1-2, with D perhaps matching TRBD1 (5 bases). From germline, CDR1 is SEHNR and CDR2 FQNEAQ (reference sequence). The CDR3 runs 13 residues. The V and J ends lost 5 bases and 4 bases respectively, with 11 bases between them.